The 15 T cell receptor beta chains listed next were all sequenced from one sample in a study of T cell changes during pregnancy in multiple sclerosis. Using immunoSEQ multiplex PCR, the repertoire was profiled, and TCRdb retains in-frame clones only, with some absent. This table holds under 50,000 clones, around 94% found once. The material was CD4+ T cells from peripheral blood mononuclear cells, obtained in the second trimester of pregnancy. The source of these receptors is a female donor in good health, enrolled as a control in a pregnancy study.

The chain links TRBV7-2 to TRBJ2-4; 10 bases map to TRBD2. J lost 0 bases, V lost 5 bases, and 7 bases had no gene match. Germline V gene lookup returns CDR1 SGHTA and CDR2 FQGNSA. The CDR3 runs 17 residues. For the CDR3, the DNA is TGTGCCAGCAGCCTAAGGACTAGCGGCTTAGCCAAAAACATTCAGTACTTC. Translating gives CASSLRTSGLAKNIQYF. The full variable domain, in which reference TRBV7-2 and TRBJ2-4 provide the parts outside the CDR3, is GAGVSQSPSNKVTEKGKDVELRCDPISGHTALYWYRQSLGQGLEFLIYFQGNSAPDKSGLPSDRFSAERTGGSVSTLTIQRTQQEDSAVYLCASSLRTSGLAKNIQYFGAGTRLSVL.

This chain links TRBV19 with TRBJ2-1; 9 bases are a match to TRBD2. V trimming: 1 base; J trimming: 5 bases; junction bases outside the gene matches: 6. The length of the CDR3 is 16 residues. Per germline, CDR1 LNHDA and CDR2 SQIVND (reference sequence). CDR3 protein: CASSIGISGGHNEQFF. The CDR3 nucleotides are TGTGCCAGTAGTATAGGAATTAGCGGGGGCCACAATGAGCAGTTCTTC.

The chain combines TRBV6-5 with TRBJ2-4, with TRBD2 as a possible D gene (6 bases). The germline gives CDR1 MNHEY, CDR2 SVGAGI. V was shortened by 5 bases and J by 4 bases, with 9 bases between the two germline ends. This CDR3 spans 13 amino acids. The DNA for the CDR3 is TGTGCCAGCAGTAGGGACTTAAAAAACATTCAGTACTTC. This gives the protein CASSRDLKNIQYF.

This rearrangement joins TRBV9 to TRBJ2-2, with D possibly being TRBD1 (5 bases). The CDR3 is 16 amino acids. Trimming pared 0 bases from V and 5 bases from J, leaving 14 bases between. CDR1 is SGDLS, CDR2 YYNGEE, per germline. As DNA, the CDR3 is TGTGCCAGCAGCGTAGGGCAGGGTGGTTATACCGGGGAGCTGTTTTTT. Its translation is CASSVGQGGYTGELFF.

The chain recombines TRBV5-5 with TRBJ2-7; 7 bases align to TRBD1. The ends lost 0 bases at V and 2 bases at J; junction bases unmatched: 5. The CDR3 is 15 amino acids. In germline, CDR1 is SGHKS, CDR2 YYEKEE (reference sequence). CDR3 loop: CASSLGPGTAYEQYF. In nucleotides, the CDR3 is TGTGCCAGCAGCTTGGGCCCTGGGACAGCCTACGAGCAGTACTTC.

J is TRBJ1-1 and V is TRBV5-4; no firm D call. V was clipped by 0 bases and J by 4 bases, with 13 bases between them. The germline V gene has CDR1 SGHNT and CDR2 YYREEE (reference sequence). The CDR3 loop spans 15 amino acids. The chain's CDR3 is CASSLAGVAVTEAFF. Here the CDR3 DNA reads TGTGCCAGCAGCTTGGCCGGGGTGGCGGTCACTGAAGCTTTCTTT.

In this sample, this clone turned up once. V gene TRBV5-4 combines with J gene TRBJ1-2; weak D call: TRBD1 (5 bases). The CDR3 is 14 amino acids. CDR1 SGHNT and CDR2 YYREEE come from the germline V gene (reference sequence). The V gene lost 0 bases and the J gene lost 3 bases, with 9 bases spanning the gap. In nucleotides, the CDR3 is TGTGCCAGCAGCTTGGGACAGAAACACTATGGCTACACCTTC. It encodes CASSLGQKHYGYTF.

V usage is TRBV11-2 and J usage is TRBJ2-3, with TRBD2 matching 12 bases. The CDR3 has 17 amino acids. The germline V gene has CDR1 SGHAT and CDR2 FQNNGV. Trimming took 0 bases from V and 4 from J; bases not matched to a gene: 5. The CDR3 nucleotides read TGTGCCAGCAGCTTAGACATCGGACTAGCGGGGTCAGATACGCAGTATTTT. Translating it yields CASSLDIGLAGSDTQYF.

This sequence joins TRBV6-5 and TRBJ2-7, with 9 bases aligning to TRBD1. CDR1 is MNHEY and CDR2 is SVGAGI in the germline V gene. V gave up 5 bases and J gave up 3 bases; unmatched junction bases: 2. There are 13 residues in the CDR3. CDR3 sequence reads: CASSRDRVYEQYF. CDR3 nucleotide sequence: TGTGCCAGCAGTCGGGACAGGGTCTACGAGCAGTACTTC.

The CDR3 reads CASSTTGQGHDYNEQFF. In nucleotides, the CDR3 is TGTGCCAGTAGCACTACGGGACAGGGACATGACTACAATGAGCAGTTCTTC. J is TRBJ2-1 and V is TRBV19; 9 nucleotides line up with TRBD1. Germline lookup yields CDR1 LNHDA and CDR2 SQIVND (reference sequence). V was pared by 6 bases and J by 3 bases, with 12 bases of the junction left unmatched. The CDR3 totals 17 residues.

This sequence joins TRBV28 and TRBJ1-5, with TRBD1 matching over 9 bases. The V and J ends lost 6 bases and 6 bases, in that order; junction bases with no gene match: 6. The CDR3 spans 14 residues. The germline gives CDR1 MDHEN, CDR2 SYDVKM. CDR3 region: CASRGTGGGQPQHF. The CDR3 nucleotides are TGTGCCAGCAGGGGAACAGGGGGCGGTCAGCCCCAGCATTTT.

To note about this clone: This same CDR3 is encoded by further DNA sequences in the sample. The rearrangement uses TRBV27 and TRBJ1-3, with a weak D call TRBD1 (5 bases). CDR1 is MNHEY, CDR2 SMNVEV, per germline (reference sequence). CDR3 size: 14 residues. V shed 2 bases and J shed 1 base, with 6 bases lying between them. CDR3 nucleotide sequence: TGTGCCAGCAGTTTAGGGGCTTCTGGAAACACCATATATTTT. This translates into CASSLGASGNTIYF.

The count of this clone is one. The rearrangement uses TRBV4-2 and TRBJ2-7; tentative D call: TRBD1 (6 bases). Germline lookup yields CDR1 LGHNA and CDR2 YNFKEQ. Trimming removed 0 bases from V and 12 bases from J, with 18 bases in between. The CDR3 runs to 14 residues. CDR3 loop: CASSQDPGQRIRYF. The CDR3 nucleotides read TGTGCCAGCAGCCAAGACCCCGGACAGAGGATACGGTACTTC.

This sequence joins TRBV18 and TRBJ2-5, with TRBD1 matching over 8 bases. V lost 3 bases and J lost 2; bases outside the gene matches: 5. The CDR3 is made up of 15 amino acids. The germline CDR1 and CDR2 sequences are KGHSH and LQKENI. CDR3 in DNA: TGTGCCAGCTCACCGGGGACAGGACTTCAAGAGACCCAGTACTTC. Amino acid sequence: CASSPGTGLQETQYF.

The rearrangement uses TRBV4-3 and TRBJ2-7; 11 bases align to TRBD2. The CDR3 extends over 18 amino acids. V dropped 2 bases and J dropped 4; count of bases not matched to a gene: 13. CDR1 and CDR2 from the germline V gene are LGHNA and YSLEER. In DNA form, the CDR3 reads TGCGCCAGCAGCCAAAAGGCGTATGGTGCTAGCGGGGGGTACGAGCAGTACTTC. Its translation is CASSQKAYGASGGYEQYF.